This T cell receptor (beta chain) was profiled in a study of blood T cell repertoires in COVID-19. Under the authors' procedure: For nucleated cells, counts were estimated from reference gene primer amplification. TCRdb's table, derived via immunoSEQ multiplex PCR, lists solely in-frame clones and lacks some. Clonal size and the V and J genes are those of that table, whereas D and trimming came from the DNA. The sample lists roughly 60,000 clones, more than 80% occurring once. Trimming pared 0 bases from V and 4 bases from J, leaving 6 bases between. CDR3 length: 14 amino acids. CDR1 SEHNR and CDR2 FQNEAQ come from the germline V gene (reference sequence).

Sequences were obtained from peripheral blood. V usage is TRBV7-9 and J usage is TRBJ1-4; D is uncertain. The receptor was derived from a man at least 80 years old with acute or convalescent COVID-19. Here the CDR3 reads CASSLASINEKLFF. DNA for the CDR3: TGTGCCAGCAGCTTAGCTTCTATTAATGAAAAACTGTTTTTT.